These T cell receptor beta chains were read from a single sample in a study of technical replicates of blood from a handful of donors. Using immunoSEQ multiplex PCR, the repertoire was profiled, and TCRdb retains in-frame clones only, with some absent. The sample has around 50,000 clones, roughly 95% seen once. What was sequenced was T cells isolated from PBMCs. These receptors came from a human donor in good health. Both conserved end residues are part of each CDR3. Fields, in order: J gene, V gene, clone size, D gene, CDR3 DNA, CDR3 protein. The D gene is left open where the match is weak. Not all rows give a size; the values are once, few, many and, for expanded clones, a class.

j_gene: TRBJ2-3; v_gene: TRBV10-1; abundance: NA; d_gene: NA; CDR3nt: TGCGCCAGCAGCCCGGGTGAGACAGATACGCAGTATTTT; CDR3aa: CASSPGETDTQYF
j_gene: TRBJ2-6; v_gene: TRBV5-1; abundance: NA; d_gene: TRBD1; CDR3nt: TGCGCCAGCAGCTTGGCCGGGACAGTTCCCCTCTCTGGGGCCAACGTCCTGACTTTC; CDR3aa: CASSLAGTVPLSGANVLTF
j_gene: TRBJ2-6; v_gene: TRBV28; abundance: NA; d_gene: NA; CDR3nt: TGTGCCAGCAGTTTAGGGCCGGGATTCCTTGGGGCCAACGTCCTGACTTTC; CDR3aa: CASSLGPGFLGANVLTF
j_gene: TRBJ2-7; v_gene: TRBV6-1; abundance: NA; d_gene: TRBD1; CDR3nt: TGTGCCAGCATCCCCCAGGGGGTCTCCTACGAGCAGTACTTC; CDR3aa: CASIPQGVSYEQYF
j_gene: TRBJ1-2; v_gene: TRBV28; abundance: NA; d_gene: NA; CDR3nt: TGTGCCAGCAGTTCGATGCTACAGGAAGGGACTAACTATGGCTACACCTTC; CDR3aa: CASSSMLQEGTNYGYTF
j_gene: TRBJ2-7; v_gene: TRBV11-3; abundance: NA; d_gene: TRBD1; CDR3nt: TGTGCCAGCAGCTTAGTAATGGGACCGGGACAGGGTTCCTACGAGCAGTACTTC; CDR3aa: CASSLVMGPGQGSYEQYF
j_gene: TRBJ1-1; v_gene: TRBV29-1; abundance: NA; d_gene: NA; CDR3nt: TGCAGCGTTGGGAGGCTCTATTTATTCGTGAACACTGAAGCTTTCTTT; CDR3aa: CSVGRLYLFVNTEAFF
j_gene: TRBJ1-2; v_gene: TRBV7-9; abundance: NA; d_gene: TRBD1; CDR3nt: TGTGCCAGCAGCCCGTTACAGGGGTTCAACTATGGCTACACCTTC; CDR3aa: CASSPLQGFNYGYTF
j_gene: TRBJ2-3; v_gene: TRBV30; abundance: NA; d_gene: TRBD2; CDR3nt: TGTGCCTGGAGTGGCATAATTGGACTAGCTAGCACAGATACGCAGTATTTT; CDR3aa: CAWSGIIGLASTDTQYF
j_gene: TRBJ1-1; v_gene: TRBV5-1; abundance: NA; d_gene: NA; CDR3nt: TGCGCCAGCAGCTATACCACAGGGAACACTGAAGCTTTCTTT; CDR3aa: CASSYTTGNTEAFF
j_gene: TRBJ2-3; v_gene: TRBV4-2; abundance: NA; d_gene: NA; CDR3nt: TGTGCCAGCAGCCAAGATGGCACCTCTAGCACAGATACGCAGTATTTT; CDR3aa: CASSQDGTSSTDTQYF
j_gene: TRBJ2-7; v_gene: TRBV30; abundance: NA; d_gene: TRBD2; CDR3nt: TGTGCCTGGAGTAAGCGGGAGGGCATATGGGAGCAGTACTTC; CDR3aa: CAWSKREGIWEQYF
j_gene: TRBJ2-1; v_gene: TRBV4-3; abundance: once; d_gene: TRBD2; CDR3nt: TGCGCCAGCAGCCAAGGGACTAGCGGCCTCAATGAGCAGTTCTTC; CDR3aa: CASSQGTSGLNEQFF
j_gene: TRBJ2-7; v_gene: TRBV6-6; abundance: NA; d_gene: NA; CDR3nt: TGTGCCAGCAGTCTTACAGGGAACGAGCAGTACTTC; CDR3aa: CASSLTGNEQYF
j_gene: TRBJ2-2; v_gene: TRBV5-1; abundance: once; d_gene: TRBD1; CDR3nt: TGCGCCAGCAGATTTACAGGGGGACCCGGGGAGCTGTTTTTT; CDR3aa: CASRFTGGPGELFF
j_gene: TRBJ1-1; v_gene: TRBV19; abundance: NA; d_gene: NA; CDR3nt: TGTGCCAGTAAATCTCTGATTGAGGGGAACACTGAAGCTTTCTTT; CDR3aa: CASKSLIEGNTEAFF
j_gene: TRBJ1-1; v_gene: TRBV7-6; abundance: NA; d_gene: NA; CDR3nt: TGTGCCAGCAGCTTATGGGGGCTCGACACTGAAGCTTTCTTT; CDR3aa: CASSLWGLDTEAFF
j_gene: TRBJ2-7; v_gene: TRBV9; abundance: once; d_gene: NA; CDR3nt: TGTGCCAGCAGCGTAGTAGAGGGATGGGAGCAGTACTTC; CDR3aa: CASSVVEGWEQYF
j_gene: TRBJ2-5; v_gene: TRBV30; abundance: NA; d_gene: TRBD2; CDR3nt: TGTGCCTGGAGCCCCACTAGCGGGACACCCCAAGAGACCCAGTACTTC; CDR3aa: CAWSPTSGTPQETQYF
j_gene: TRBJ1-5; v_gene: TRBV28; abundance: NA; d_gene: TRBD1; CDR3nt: TGTGCCAGCACCGTGGGACAGGGGATAGGAAGGTATAGCAATCAGCCCCAGCATTTT; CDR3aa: CASTVGQGIGRYSNQPQHF
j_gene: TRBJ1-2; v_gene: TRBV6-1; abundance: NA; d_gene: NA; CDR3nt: TGTGCCAGCAGTGAACTAACCGGCTATGGCTACACCTTC; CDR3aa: CASSELTGYGYTF
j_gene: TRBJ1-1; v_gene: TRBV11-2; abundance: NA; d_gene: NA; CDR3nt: TGTGCCAGCAGCCCCGGACAGAACACTGAAGCTTTCTTT; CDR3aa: CASSPGQNTEAFF
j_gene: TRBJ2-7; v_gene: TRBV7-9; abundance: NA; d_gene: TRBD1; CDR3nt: TGTGCCAGCAGCTCTCTGGGACAGGGCTACGAGCAGTACTTC; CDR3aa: CASSSLGQGYEQYF
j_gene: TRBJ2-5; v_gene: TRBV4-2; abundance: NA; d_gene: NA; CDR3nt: TGTGCCAGCAGCCAAGAGGCAGCGGAGGGGTCCCGGGTGGAGACCCAGTACTTC; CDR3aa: CASSQEAAEGSRVETQYF
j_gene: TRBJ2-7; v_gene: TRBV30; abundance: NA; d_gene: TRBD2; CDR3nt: TGTGCCTGGTCTCGCGGGAGAACTTACGAGCAGTACTTC; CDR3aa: CAWSRGRTYEQYF
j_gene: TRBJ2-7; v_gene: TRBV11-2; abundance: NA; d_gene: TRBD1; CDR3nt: TGTGCCAGCAGCGAAAGAAACAGGGGCCTCGAGCAGTACTTC; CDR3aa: CASSERNRGLEQYF
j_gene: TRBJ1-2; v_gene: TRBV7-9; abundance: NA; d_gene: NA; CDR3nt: TGTGCCAGCAGCTTAAACCCAGGAACTAACTATGGCTACACCTTC; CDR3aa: CASSLNPGTNYGYTF
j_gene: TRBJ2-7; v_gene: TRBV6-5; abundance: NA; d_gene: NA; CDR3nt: TGTGCCAGCAGGACCGACAGGAGCTCCTACGAGCAGTACTTC; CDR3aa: CASRTDRSSYEQYF
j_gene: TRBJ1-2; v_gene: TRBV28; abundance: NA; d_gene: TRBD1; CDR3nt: TGTGCCGCGGCCGGGACAGGGTTCCACTATGGCTACACCTTC; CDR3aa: CAAAGTGFHYGYTF
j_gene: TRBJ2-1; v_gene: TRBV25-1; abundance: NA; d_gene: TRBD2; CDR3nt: TGTGCCAGCAGTGCAGATCTAGCGGAGGCTTCCTACAATGAGCAGTTCTTC; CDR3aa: CASSADLAEASYNEQFF
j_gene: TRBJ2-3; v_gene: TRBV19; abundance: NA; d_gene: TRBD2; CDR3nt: TGTGCCAGTATTGGACTAGCAGATACGCAGTATTTT; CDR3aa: CASIGLADTQYF
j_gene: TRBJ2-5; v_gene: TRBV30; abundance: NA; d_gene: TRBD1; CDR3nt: TGTGCCTGGAGTGTACAGGGGACGGAGACCCAGTACTTC; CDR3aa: CAWSVQGTETQYF
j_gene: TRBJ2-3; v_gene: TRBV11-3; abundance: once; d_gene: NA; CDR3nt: TGTGCCAGCAGCTCCAGACGCGGTCGATCTAGCACAGATACGCAGTATTTT; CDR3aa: CASSSRRGRSSTDTQYF
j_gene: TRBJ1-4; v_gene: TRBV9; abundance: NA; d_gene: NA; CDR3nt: TGTGCCAGCGCTTTGGGGGGTACAACTAATGAAAAACTGTTTTTT; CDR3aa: CASALGGTTNEKLFF
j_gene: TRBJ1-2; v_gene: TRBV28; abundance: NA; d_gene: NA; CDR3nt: TGTGCCAGCAGTTTCTCAGGGAACTATGGCTACACCTTC; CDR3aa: CASSFSGNYGYTF